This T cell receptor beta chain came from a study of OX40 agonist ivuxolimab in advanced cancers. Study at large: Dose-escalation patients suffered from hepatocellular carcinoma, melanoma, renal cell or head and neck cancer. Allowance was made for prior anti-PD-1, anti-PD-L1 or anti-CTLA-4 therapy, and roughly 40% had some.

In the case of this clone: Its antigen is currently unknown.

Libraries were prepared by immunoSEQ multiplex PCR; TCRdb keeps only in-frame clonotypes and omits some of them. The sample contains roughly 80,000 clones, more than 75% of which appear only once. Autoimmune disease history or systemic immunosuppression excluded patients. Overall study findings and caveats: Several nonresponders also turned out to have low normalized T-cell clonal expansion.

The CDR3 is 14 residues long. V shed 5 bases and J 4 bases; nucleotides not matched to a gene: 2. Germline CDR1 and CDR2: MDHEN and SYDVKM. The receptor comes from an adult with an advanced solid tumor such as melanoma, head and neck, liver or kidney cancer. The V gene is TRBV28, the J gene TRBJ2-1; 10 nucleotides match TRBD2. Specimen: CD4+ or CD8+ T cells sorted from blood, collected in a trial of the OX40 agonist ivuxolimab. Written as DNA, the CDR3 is TGTGCCAGCAGTCGACTAGCGGGTTACAATGAGCAGTTCTTC. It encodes CASSRLAGYNEQFF.